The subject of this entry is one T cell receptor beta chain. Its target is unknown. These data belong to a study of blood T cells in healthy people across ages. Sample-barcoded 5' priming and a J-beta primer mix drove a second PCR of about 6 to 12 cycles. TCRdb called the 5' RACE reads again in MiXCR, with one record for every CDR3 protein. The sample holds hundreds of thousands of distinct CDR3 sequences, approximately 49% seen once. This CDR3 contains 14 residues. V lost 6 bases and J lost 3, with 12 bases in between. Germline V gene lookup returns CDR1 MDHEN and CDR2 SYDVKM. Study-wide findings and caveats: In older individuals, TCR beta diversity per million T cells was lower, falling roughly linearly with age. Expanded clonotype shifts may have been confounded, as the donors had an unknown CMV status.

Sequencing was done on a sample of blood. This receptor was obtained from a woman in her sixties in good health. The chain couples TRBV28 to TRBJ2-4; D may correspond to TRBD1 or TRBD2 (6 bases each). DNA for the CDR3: TGTGCCAGCAGGGGGGGCAGCGTCAAAAACATTCAGTACTTC. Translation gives CASRGGSVKNIQYF.